These T cell receptor beta chains were read from a single sample in a study of cytomegalovirus exposure and HLA in healthy donors. This table comes from immunoSEQ multiplex PCR, and its TCRdb copy is limited to in-frame clones, with some not included. The sample contains hundreds of thousands of clones, 70% to 80% of which appear only once. The sample comprised PBMCs. The receptor set was obtained from a male donor in good health and CMV-seronegative. CDR3s include the opening cysteine and the closing phenylalanine or tryptophan. D genes are given only for firm matches. Not every row has a clone size; where given, it reads once, few, many or a size class.

cdr3_nt	cdr3_aa	clone_size	cdr3_length	d_call	v_call	j_call
TGTGCCAGCAGCTTAGGCGTCCTTGCAACTAATGAAAAACTGTTTTTT	CASSLGVLATNEKLFF	NA	16	NA	TRBV11-2	TRBJ1-4
TGTGCCAGCAGCTTAGGCAGTGATAATTCACCCCTCCACTTT	CASSLGSDNSPLHF	NA	14	NA	TRBV7-6	TRBJ1-6
TGTGCCAGCAGCCTGCAGAGCGATGAAAAACTGTTTTTT	CASSLQSDEKLFF	few	13	NA	TRBV2	TRBJ1-4
TGTGCCAGCACCACTGACAGGATGAGTCTTGGTATCGTCCCTGAAGCTTTCTTT	CASTTDRMSLGIVPEAFF	few	18	NA	TRBV6-4	TRBJ1-1
TGCGCCAGCAGGGTCGGGACTAGCGGGAGGTTTGATACGCAGTATTTT	CASRVGTSGRFDTQYF	NA	16	TRBD2	TRBV5-1	TRBJ2-3
TGTGCCAGCCAGCTCCCGGGACAGGGCTATGAAAAACTGTTTTTT	CASQLPGQGYEKLFF	NA	15	TRBD1	TRBV2	TRBJ1-4
TGTGCCAGCAGCGTAGACAGTGCTACTGAAGCTTTCTTT	CASSVDSATEAFF	NA	13	NA	TRBV9	TRBJ1-1
TGTGCCAGCAGCCAAGGACTAGCGGGTTTCCAGTACTTC	CASSQGLAGFQYF	NA	13	TRBD2	TRBV6-1	TRBJ2-5
TGTGCCAGCAGTCCCTATGTGGACAGGGGGAGCTATGGCTACACCTTC	CASSPYVDRGSYGYTF	few	16	TRBD1	TRBV27	TRBJ1-2
TGTGCCAGCAGCCTCGGACAGGGGCCCAACCTGAACACTGAAGCTTTCTTT	CASSLGQGPNLNTEAFF	NA	17	TRBD1	TRBV7-9	TRBJ1-1
TGTGCCAGCAGTTTACAGGGGGCGACTGGAAACACCATATATTTT	CASSLQGATGNTIYF	few	15	TRBD1	TRBV28	TRBJ1-3
TGTGCCAGCAGGGAGGGACAGGGTTACAATGAGCAGTTCTTC	CASREGQGYNEQFF	NA	14	TRBD1	TRBV7-9	TRBJ2-1
TGTGCCACTTTCCGGGACAGGGGTAATGGCATTCAGTACTTC	CATFRDRGNGIQYF	NA	14	TRBD1	TRBV6-6	TRBJ2-4
TGTGCCAGCAGTGCCGGGACAGGGGGCTCGTACGAGCAGTACTTC	CASSAGTGGSYEQYF	NA	15	TRBD1	TRBV6-1	TRBJ2-7
TGTGCCAGCAAGCCGTTAGCGGGGGGCACAGATACGCAGTATTTT	CASKPLAGGTDTQYF	NA	15	TRBD2	TRBV6-5	TRBJ2-3
TGTGCCAGCAGTGATCCAGGGAGGTCTGGAAACACCATATATTTT	CASSDPGRSGNTIYF	NA	15	NA	TRBV2	TRBJ1-3
TGTGCCATCAGTGGGGCAGTCAACTACGAGCAGTACTTC	CAISGAVNYEQYF	NA	13	NA	TRBV10-3	TRBJ2-7
TGTGCCAGCAGTGACAGGGGCCGGACAGATACGCAGTATTTT	CASSDRGRTDTQYF	NA	14	NA	TRBV25-1	TRBJ2-3
TGTGCCAGTAGTATCTCCCGGGGGCAAGAGACCCAGTACTTC	CASSISRGQETQYF	NA	14	NA	TRBV19	TRBJ2-5
TGTGCCAGCGGGCAAAAACTGTTTTTT	CASGQKLFF	NA	9	NA	TRBV6-6	TRBJ1-4
TGTGCCAGCAGGCCGATAGCCGACTCTGGAAACACCATATATTTT	CASRPIADSGNTIYF	NA	15	NA	TRBV11-2	TRBJ1-3
TGTGCCTGGAGTCACCTAAACCCACTAGCGGGAGGGCCCCTGGAGCAGTACTTC	CAWSHLNPLAGGPLEQYF	NA	18	TRBD2	TRBV30	TRBJ2-7
TGTGCCAGCAGTTCGCCCGACAGTTCCCTCTACGAGCAGTACTTC	CASSSPDSSLYEQYF	NA	15	NA	TRBV13	TRBJ2-7
TGTGCCAGCAGCCGCGACAGTAACTATGGCTACACCTTC	CASSRDSNYGYTF	few	13	NA	TRBV28	TRBJ1-2
TGTGCCAGCAGATCGGGAGTTGGGGTCAATCAGCCCCAGCATTTT	CASRSGVGVNQPQHF	NA	15	NA	TRBV28	TRBJ1-5
TGTGCCAGCAGCCACGGAGGCAGGGGGAAATCTAACTATGGCTACACCTTC	CASSHGGRGKSNYGYTF	NA	17	TRBD1	TRBV11-1	TRBJ1-2
TGCGCCAGCAGCTTGGAGGATCCCGGGGGGACTGAAGCTTTCTTT	CASSLEDPGGTEAFF	NA	15	NA	TRBV5-1	TRBJ1-1
TGCGCCAGCAGCCAAGCAGGGGTTAATGAAAAACTGTTTTTT	CASSQAGVNEKLFF	NA	14	NA	TRBV4-1	TRBJ1-4
TGTGCCAGCAGCTTAGGGCGCGTGGGAGGCTACGAGCAGTACTTC	CASSLGRVGGYEQYF	NA	15	NA	TRBV7-8	TRBJ2-7
TGTGCTAGTGGTTCCCTTGGACTAGCGGACCAAGGGGTCGTAGATACGCAGTATTTT	CASGSLGLADQGVVDTQYF	NA	19	TRBD2	TRBV12-5	TRBJ2-3
TGTGCCAGCAGCTTCCAGGGACTCCGTGACGGGGAGCTGTTTTTT	CASSFQGLRDGELFF	NA	15	NA	TRBV11-1	TRBJ2-2
TGTTCCAGCAGCTTAGTGGGGGGAAGACTAGACGACCTCACAGATACGCAGTATTTT	CSSSLVGGRLDDLTDTQYF	NA	19	NA	TRBV7-9	TRBJ2-3
TGCGCCAGCAGCCAAGTTGCTGGGACTATACCCTCCGAGCAGTACTTC	CASSQVAGTIPSEQYF	few	16	TRBD2	TRBV4-1	TRBJ2-7
TGTGCCTGGAGAACCATGGGACTCCGGAACACCGGGGAGCTGTTTTTT	CAWRTMGLRNTGELFF	NA	16	NA	TRBV30	TRBJ2-2
TGCGCCAGCAGCTCACTAGCGGCCTACGAGCAGTACTTC	CASSSLAAYEQYF	NA	13	TRBD2	TRBV4-1	TRBJ2-7
TGTGCCAGCAGCGTAGGGGGGGGCGGGAGGTCGTCGGGGCAGTTCTTC	CASSVGGGGRSSGQFF	NA	16	TRBD2	TRBV9	TRBJ2-1
TGTGCCAGCAGCCCCGGGACAGAAGGAAATGAAAAACTGTTTTTT	CASSPGTEGNEKLFF	NA	15	TRBD1	TRBV9	TRBJ1-4
TGTGCCAGCAGCCCGGGGGGGGGCGGGAAGGGGGGCTACACCTTC	CASSPGGGGKGGYTF	few	15	NA	TRBV7-2	TRBJ1-2
TGTGCCAGTAGTATTGGTCAGGGGAGCAATCAGCCCCAGCATTTT	CASSIGQGSNQPQHF	NA	15	NA	TRBV19	TRBJ1-5
TGTGCCAGCAGCACCCGGGTAGCGGTCCTCTACGAGCAGTACTTC	CASSTRVAVLYEQYF	NA	15	NA	TRBV28	TRBJ2-7
TGTGCCAGCGGACAGGGAACCTACGAGCAGTACTTC	CASGQGTYEQYF	NA	12	TRBD1	TRBV19	TRBJ2-7
TGTGCCAGCAGCTTAGCAATCAGGGGTTCTGGCTACACCTTC	CASSLAIRGSGYTF	once	14	NA	TRBV7-2	TRBJ1-2
TGTGCCAGCAGCCTCCTGGGAGGGCCCGTGAGTGTGGACGAGCAGTACTTC	CASSLLGGPVSVDEQYF	NA	17	TRBD2	TRBV11-2	TRBJ2-7
TGTGCCAGCAGCCAAGGGCTAGACCCCTACGAGCAGTACTTC	CASSQGLDPYEQYF	NA	14	NA	TRBV4-2	TRBJ2-7
TGTGCCAGCAGTTACTCGACAGGGACCTACGAGCAGTACTTC	CASSYSTGTYEQYF	NA	14	TRBD1	TRBV6-6	TRBJ2-7
TGTGCCAGCAGCCCTCAAGACGGGAGGACCTACGAGCAGTACTTC	CASSPQDGRTYEQYF	NA	15	TRBD2	TRBV6-5	TRBJ2-7